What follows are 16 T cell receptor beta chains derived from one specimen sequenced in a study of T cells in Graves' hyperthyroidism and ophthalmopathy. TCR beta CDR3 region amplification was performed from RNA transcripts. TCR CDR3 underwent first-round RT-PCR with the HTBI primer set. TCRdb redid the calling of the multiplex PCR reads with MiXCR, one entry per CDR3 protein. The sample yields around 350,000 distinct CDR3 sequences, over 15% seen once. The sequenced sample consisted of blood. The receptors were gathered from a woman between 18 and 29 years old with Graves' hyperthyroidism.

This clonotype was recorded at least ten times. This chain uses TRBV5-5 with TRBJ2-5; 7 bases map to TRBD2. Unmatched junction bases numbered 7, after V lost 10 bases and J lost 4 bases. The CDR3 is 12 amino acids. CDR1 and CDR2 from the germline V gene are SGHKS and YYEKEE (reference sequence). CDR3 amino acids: CASRGVLETQYF. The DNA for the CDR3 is TGTGCCTCCCGGGGGGTCTTAGAGACCCAGTACTTC.

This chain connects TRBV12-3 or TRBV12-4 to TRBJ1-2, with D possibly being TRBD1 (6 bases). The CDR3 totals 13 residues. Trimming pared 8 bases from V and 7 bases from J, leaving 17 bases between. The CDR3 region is CASWGTGSSGYTF. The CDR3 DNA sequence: TGTGCCAGCTGGGGAACAGGGAGTTCTGGCTACACCTTC.

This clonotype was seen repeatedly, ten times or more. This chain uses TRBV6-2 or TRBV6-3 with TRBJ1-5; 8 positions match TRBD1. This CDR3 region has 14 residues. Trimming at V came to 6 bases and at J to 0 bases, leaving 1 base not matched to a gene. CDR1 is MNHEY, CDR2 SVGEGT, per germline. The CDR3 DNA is TGTGCCAGCAGCGACAGGGGTAGCAATCAGCCCCAGCATTTT. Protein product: CASSDRGSNQPQHF.

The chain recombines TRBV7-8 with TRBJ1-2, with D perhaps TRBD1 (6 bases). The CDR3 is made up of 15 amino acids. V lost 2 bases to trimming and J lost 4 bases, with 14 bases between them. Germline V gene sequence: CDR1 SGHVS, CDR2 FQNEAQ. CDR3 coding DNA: TGTGCCAGCAGCTTATTGGCAGGGGCTCCCTATGGCTACACCTTC. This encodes CASSLLAGAPYGYTF.

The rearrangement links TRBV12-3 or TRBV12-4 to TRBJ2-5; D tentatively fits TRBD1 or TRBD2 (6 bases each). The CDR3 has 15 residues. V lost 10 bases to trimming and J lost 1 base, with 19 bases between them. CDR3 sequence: CATSFAGGPQETQYF. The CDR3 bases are TGTGCCACCTCCTTTGCTGGGGGGCCCCAAGAGACCCAGTACTTC.

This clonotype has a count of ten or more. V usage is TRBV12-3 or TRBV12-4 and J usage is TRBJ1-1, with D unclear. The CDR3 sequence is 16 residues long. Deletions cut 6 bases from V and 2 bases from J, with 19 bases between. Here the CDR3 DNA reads TGTGCCAGCAGGCCGATCACAAGGGTGGATAACACTGAAGCTTTCTTT. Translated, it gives CASRPITRVDNTEAFF.

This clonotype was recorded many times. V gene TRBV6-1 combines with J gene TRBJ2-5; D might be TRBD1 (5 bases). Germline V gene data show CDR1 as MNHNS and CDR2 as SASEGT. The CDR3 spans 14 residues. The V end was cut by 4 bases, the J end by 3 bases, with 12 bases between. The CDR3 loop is CASSALGLKETQYF. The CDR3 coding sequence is TGTGCCAGCAGTGCCCTGGGGCTTAAAGAGACCCAGTACTTC.

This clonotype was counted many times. Written as DNA, the CDR3 is TGTGCCTGGAGGGGGGACGGCTGGGGCTACACCTTC. This sequence encodes CAWRGDGWGYTF. The genes are TRBV30 and TRBJ1-2; tentatively, D is TRBD1 (5 bases). CDR1 and CDR2 from the germline V gene are GTSNPN and SVGIG (reference sequence). The CDR3 is 12 residues long. V shed 3 bases and J shed 8 bases, with 13 bases lying between them.

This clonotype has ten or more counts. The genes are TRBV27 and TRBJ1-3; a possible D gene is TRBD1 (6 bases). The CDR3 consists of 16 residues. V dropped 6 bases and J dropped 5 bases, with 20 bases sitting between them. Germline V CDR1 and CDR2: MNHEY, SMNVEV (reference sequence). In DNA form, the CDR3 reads TGTGCCAGCAGCCCCGCCCGGGGGGGCGTACGAAACACCATATATTTT. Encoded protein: CASSPARGGVRNTIYF.

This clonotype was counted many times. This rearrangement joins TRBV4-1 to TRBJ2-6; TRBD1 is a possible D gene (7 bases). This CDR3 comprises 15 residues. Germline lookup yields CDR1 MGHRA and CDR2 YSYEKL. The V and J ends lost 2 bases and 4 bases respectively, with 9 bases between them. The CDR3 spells CASSQPGGGANVLTF. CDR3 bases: TGCGCCAGCAGCCAACCAGGGGGGGGGGCCAACGTCCTGACTTTC.

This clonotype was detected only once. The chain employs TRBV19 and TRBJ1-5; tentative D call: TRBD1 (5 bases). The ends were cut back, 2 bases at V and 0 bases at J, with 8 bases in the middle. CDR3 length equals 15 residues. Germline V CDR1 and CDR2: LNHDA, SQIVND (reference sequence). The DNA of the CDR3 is TGTGCCAGTAGTATAAGGGGAGGTAGCAATCAGCCCCAGCATTTT. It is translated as CASSIRGGSNQPQHF. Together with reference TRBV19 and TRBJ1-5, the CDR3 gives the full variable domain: DGGITQSPKYLFRKEGQNVTLSCEQNLNHDAMYWYRQDPGQGLRLIYYSQIVNDFQKGDIAEGYSVSREKKESFPLTVTSAQKNPTAFYLCASSIRGGSNQPQHFGDGTRLSIL.

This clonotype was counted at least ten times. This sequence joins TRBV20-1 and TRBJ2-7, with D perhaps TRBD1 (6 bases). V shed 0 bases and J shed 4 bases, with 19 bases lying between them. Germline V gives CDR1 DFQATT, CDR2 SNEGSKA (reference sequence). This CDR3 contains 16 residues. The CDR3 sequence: CSARDLRPAGAYEQYF. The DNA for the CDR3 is TGCAGTGCTAGAGATCTGAGGCCCGCAGGGGCGTACGAGCAGTACTTC.

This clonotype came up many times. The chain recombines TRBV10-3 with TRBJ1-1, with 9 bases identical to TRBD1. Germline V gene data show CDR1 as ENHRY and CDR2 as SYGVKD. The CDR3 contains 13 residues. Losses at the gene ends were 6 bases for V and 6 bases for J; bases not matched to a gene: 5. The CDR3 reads CAIRGGQGPEAFF. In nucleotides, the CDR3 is TGTGCCATCAGGGGGGGACAGGGTCCTGAAGCTTTCTTT.

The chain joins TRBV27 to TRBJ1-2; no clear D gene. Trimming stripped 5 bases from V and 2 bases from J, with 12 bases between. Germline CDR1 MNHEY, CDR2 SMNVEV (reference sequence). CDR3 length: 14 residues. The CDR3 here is CASSDNPINYGYTF. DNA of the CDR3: TGTGCCAGCAGTGACAACCCAATCAACTATGGCTACACCTTC.

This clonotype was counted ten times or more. DNA of the CDR3: TGTGCCATCAGTGAGTCGTCATTAGGCTTTGTGAACACTGAAGCTTTCTTT. Protein: CAISESSLGFVNTEAFF. J is TRBJ1-1 and V is TRBV10-3; D is undetermined. Germline CDR1 is ENHRY and CDR2 is SYGVKD. Deletions cut 0 bases from V and 0 bases from J, with 14 bases between. This CDR3 contains 17 residues.

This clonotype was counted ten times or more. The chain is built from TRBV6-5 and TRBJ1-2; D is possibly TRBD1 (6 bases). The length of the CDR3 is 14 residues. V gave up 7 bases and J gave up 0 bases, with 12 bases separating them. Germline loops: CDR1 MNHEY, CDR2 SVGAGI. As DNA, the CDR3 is TGTGCCAGCACGACCGGGACAACTAACTATGGCTACACCTTC. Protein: CASTTGTTNYGYTF.